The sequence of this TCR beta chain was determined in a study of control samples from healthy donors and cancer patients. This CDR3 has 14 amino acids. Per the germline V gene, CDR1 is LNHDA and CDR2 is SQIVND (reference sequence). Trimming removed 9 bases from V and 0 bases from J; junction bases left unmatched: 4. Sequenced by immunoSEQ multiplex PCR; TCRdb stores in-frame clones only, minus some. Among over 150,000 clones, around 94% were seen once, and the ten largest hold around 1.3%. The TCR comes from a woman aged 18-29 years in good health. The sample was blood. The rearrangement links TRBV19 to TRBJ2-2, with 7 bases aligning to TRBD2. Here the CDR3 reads CASTTSANTGELFF. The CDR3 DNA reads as TGTGCCAGCACAACTAGCGCGAACACCGGGGAGCTGTTTTTT.